The 27 T cell receptor beta chains below were found in one sample sequenced in a study of blood T cells in healthy people across ages. Primed by a sample-barcoded 5' primer and a J-beta primer mix, a second PCR proceeded for about 7 to 12 cycles. Via MiXCR, TCRdb re-called the 5' RACE reads, giving one row per CDR3 protein. The table records 710,000 or so distinct CDR3 sequences, about 30% of them present only once. Sequencing was carried out using blood. These receptors were obtained from a woman aged 80 or older in good health.

This clonotype was detected ten times or more. The chain carries TRBV2 and TRBJ2-3; 9 bases map to TRBD2. This CDR3 comprises 16 residues. Germline V gene data show CDR1 as SNHLY and CDR2 as FYNNEI. Trimming at V came to 3 bases and at J to 0 bases, leaving 4 bases not matched to a gene. As DNA, the CDR3 is TGTGCCAGCAGTGACTCTAGCGGGGCTAGCACAGATACGCAGTATTTT. It is translated as CASSDSSGASTDTQYF.

With regard to this clonotype: This clone may be a read error of a much larger clone one base away. The genes are TRBV5-1 and TRBJ1-2, with D possibly TRBD1 on 6 matching bases. The germline V and J ends were trimmed by 3 bases and 8 bases, with 17 bases remaining between them. The CDR3 spans 14 residues. The germline gives CDR1 SGHRS, CDR2 YFSETQ. The CDR3 reads CASSWTKGQYGYTF. For the CDR3, the DNA is TGCGCCAGCAGCTGGACTAAGGGACAATACGGCTACACCTTC.

This clonotype was seen many times. The chain is built from TRBV4-3 and TRBJ2-2; 7 nucleotides line up with TRBD1. The CDR3 loop spans 16 amino acids. The trim removed 0 bases at V and 6 bases at J, leaving 7 bases unmatched. Germline V CDR1 and CDR2: LGHNA, YSLEER. CDR3 DNA sequence: TGCGCCAGCAGCCAAGATCCCCTGACAGGGTCCGGGGAGCTGTTTTTT. Translating it yields CASSQDPLTGSGELFF.

The chain couples TRBV29-1 to TRBJ1-1; unclear D gene. CDR3 length equals 10 residues. Trimming left V 6 bases short and J 6 bases short, with 8 bases between. Germline V gives CDR1 SQVTM, CDR2 ANQGSEA. The CDR3 region is CSVKDPEAFF. CDR3 nucleotide sequence: TGCAGCGTCAAGGACCCTGAAGCTTTCTTT.

The V and J genes are TRBV29-1 and TRBJ2-2; 12 bases fit TRBD2. The trim removed 7 bases at V and 7 bases at J, leaving 7 bases unmatched. The germline V gene encodes CDR1 SQVTM and CDR2 ANQGSEA. The CDR3 is 14 amino acids. The CDR3 DNA sequence: TGCAGCGCACTCACTAGCGGGAGGAGCGGGGAGCTGTTTTTT. Its protein is CSALTSGRSGELFF.

This clonotype has ten or more counts. This chain joins TRBV20-1 and TRBJ2-7, with 9 nucleotides matching TRBD1. J lost 2 bases, V lost 6 bases, and 5 bases had no gene match. The CDR3 has 13 amino acids. Germline V gene lookup returns CDR1 DFQATT and CDR2 SNEGSKA (reference sequence). CDR3 DNA: TGCAGTGCCCCTCGGACAGGGGCCTACGAGCAGTACTTC. Translated, it gives CSAPRTGAYEQYF.

In this sample, this clonotype turned up many times. This chain joins TRBV7-9 and TRBJ2-5; TRBD1 is a possible D gene (6 bases). Germline V CDR1 and CDR2: SEHNR, FQNEAQ (reference sequence). The CDR3 spans 16 residues. Trimming stripped 5 bases from V and 5 bases from J, with 21 bases between. This CDR3 is CASSTFQGRVKETQYF. DNA of the CDR3: TGTGCCAGCAGCACATTCCAGGGGCGGGTCAAGGAGACCCAGTACTTC. Complete variable domain (other parts from reference TRBV7-9 and TRBJ2-5): DTGVSQNPRHKITKRGQNVTFRCDPISEHNRLYWYRQTLGQGPEFLTYFQNEAQLEKSRLLSDRFSAERPKGSFSTLEIQRTEQGDSAMYLCASSTFQGRVKETQYFGPGTRLLVL.

This clonotype was seen only a few times. The gene calls are TRBV28 and TRBJ1-1, with TRBD1 as a possible D gene (5 bases). V was clipped by 7 bases and J by 7 bases, with 13 bases between them. The CDR3 loop spans 12 amino acids. Germline CDR1 reads MDHEN; CDR2 reads SYDVKM. CDR3 bases: TGTGCCAGCATCGGGGGTCTTGGTGAAGCTTTCTTT. Amino acid sequence: CASIGGLGEAFF.

The chain employs TRBV20-1 and TRBJ2-5; TRBD1 might be the D (6 bases). From germline, CDR1 is DFQATT and CDR2 SNEGSKA (reference sequence). V was cut by 3 bases and J by 2 bases, with 13 bases left in between. The CDR3 sequence is 14 residues long. CDR3 sequence (DNA): TGCAGTGCTAGTTTTGGGCAGGGGCAAGAGACCCAGTACTTC. Protein product: CSASFGQGQETQYF.

Notes on this clonotype: One base away lies a much larger clone, so this may be a sequencing read error. In DNA form, the CDR3 reads TGCGCCAGCAGCTTGAAGGGACAGGGAACGGGCGAGCAGTACTTC. Translating it yields CASSLKGQGTGEQYF. This rearrangement joins TRBV5-1 to TRBJ2-7, with 9 bases matching TRBD1. The junction had 8 bases not matched to a gene; V was cut back by 1 base and J by 6 bases. The germline V gene encodes CDR1 SGHRS and CDR2 YFSETQ. This CDR3 contains 15 residues.

In this sample, this clonotype turned up a few times. The CDR3 DNA reads as TGTGCCAGCAGTTTAGGGACAGGGTCGGTTAAGCAGTACTTC. This encodes CASSLGTGSVKQYF. The chain links TRBV27 to TRBJ2-5; 9 bases fit TRBD1. Looked up from germline, CDR1 is MNHEY and CDR2 is SMNVEV (reference sequence). Trimming took 2 bases from V and 11 from J; bases not matched to a gene: 9. CDR3 length: 14 residues.

At least ten counts were recorded for this clonotype. The V and J genes are TRBV30 and TRBJ2-7; maybe TRBD1 (5 bases). There are 12 residues in the CDR3. CDR1 GTSNPN and CDR2 SVGIG come from the germline V gene (reference sequence). The V and J ends lost 5 bases and 1 base respectively, with 9 bases between them. The CDR3 DNA is TGTGCCTGGGGGGCCCTTTCCTACGAGCAGTACTTC. As protein: CAWGALSYEQYF.

This clonotype appeared a few times. The chain carries TRBV7-2 and TRBJ2-3; possible D gene TRBD2, 5 bases. The V end was cut by 5 bases, the J end by 0 bases, with 12 bases between. Germline CDR1 is SGHTA and CDR2 is FQGNSA. This CDR3 spans 15 amino acids. CDR3 DNA: TGTGCCAGCAGCCCCCGGCAGCGGAGCACAGATACGCAGTATTTT. Translated: CASSPRQRSTDTQYF.

Worth noting for this clonotype: A much bigger clone sits one base away, suggesting this may be a read error. This rearrangement joins TRBV28 to TRBJ2-5; either TRBD1 or TRBD2 may fit D (5 bases each). Near its end, the DNA agrees better with TRBJ2-7, so the J call may be wrong. The germline CDR1 and CDR2 sequences are MDHEN and SYDVKM. The CDR3 is 16 amino acids. The CDR3 spells CASSLSTGRGSHEQYF. CDR3 nucleotide sequence: TGTGCCAGCAGTTTATCCACGGGACGAGGGTCCCACGAGCAGTACTTC.

The rearrangement joins TRBV12-3 or TRBV12-4 to TRBJ1-1, with no clear D. The V end was cut by 8 bases, the J end by 1 base, with 14 bases between. The CDR3 covers 14 residues. The CDR3 nucleotides are TGTGCCAGCGCTCGGGTCCCTGAGAACACTGAAGCTTTCTTT. This translates into CASARVPENTEAFF.

This sequence joins TRBV7-9 and TRBJ2-3; 9 nucleotides agree with TRBD2. The ends lost 5 bases at V and 5 bases at J; junction bases unmatched: 11. The CDR3 runs to 16 residues. Germline CDR1 and CDR2: SEHNR and FQNEAQ (reference sequence). CDR3 region: CASSPSGAGFEDTQYF. The CDR3 nucleotides are TGTGCCAGCAGCCCTAGCGGGGCGGGGTTCGAAGATACGCAGTATTTT.

Ten or more counts support this clonotype. This rearrangement joins TRBV12-3 or TRBV12-4 to TRBJ1-6; 10 bases line up with TRBD1. V shed 7 bases, J shed 6 bases, and the junction held 18 bases outside the gene matches. The CDR3 spans 19 residues. The chain's CDR3 is CASTFSPPGQGLFNSPLHF. CDR3 DNA sequence: TGTGCCAGCACGTTCAGTCCCCCGGGACAGGGGCTGTTTAATTCACCCCTCCACTTT.

Comments on this clonotype: This clone may be a read error of a much larger clone one base away. This chain links TRBV5-1 with TRBJ2-7; TRBD1 aligns across 11 bases. The CDR3 runs to 14 residues. The germline V gene has CDR1 SGHRS and CDR2 YFSETQ. V trimming: 4 bases; J trimming: 7 bases; junction bases outside the gene matches: 7. The CDR3, as DNA: TGCGCCAGCAGCGCCGGGACAGGGGGTCCAGAGCAGTACTTC. It translates to CASSAGTGGPEQYF.

V is TRBV12-3 or TRBV12-4 and J is TRBJ2-3; 9 nucleotides line up with TRBD1. The CDR3 sequence is 15 residues long. With 7 bases clipped from V and 0 bases from J, the junction kept 5 bases outside the gene matches. The CDR3 bases are TGTGCCAGCAACCACAGGGGGCTTAGCACAGATACGCAGTATTTT. This codes for CASNHRGLSTDTQYF.

This clonotype was picked up a small number of times. The V gene is TRBV28, the J gene TRBJ1-1, with a possible D match to TRBD1 (6 bases). V lost 2 bases and J 5 bases, leaving 15 bases between the germline ends. The CDR3 is 15 residues long. Looked up from germline, CDR1 is MDHEN and CDR2 is SYDVKM. CDR3: CASSLGRGATTEAFF. The CDR3 DNA is TGTGCCAGCAGTTTAGGTCGGGGGGCGACGACTGAAGCTTTCTTT.

This clonotype came up a few times. This may be a read error, as it is one base from a much larger clone. The chain employs TRBV20-1 and TRBJ2-7, with 7 bases aligning to TRBD2. The CDR3 is made up of 14 amino acids. Germline V CDR1 and CDR2: DFQATT, SNEGSKA (reference sequence). V dropped 6 bases and J dropped 3; count of bases not matched to a gene: 11. Here the CDR3 reads CSALRAGPFYEQYF. In DNA, the CDR3 is TGCAGTGCCCTACGAGCGGGGCCCTTCTACGAGCAGTACTTC.

This clonotype was seen ten or more times. The V call is TRBV12-5, the J call TRBJ2-5; 7 bases match TRBD1. Trimming cost V 10 bases and J 5 bases; bases outside gene matches: 13. From germline, CDR1 is LGHNT and CDR2 FRNRAP. CDR3 length: 14 amino acids. The CDR3 region has the DNA TGTGCTACCCTACGGGCAGGGGGAGTTGAGACCCAGTACTTC. This translates into CATLRAGGVETQYF.

This clonotype was found many times. The rearrangement joins TRBV15 to TRBJ2-7, with 9 nucleotides matching TRBD1. V lost 0 bases and J lost 1; bases outside the gene matches: 4. Germline V gene data show CDR1 as LNHNV and CDR2 as YYDKDF (reference sequence). The CDR3 runs to 16 residues. In DNA form, the CDR3 reads TGTGCCACCAGCAGAGATAGGACAGGGGCTTCCTACGAGCAGTACTTC. It yields the protein CATSRDRTGASYEQYF.

This clonotype was seen only a few times. The chain has TRBV24-1 and TRBJ2-3; 8 bases align to TRBD2. The germline gives CDR1 KGHDR, CDR2 SFDVKD. CDR3 length: 15 amino acids. Trimming cost V 4 bases and J 1 base; bases outside gene matches: 3. This CDR3 is CATSDSGGGTDTQYF. For the CDR3, the DNA is TGTGCCACCAGTGACTCCGGGGGGGGCACAGATACGCAGTATTTT.

This clonotype was seen a handful of times. V and J are TRBV28 and TRBJ1-6; TRBD1 matches at 9 bases. V lost 2 bases and J lost 0; bases outside the gene matches: 8. The CDR3 has 19 residues. The germline V gene has CDR1 MDHEN and CDR2 SYDVKM. DNA of the CDR3: TGTGCCAGCAGTTTACCGGGACAGGGCAGGAGCTCCTATAATTCACCCCTCCACTTT. Its translation: CASSLPGQGRSSYNSPLHF.

This clonotype was detected a few times. The V gene is TRBV30, the J gene TRBJ2-7, with D possibly being TRBD2 (5 bases). Trimming stripped 2 bases from V and 0 bases from J, with 11 bases between. Germline V lookup: CDR1 GTSNPN, CDR2 SVGIG (reference sequence). The CDR3 loop spans 14 amino acids. The CDR3 loop is CAWSRRTSSYEQYF. As DNA, the CDR3 is TGTGCCTGGAGTAGGAGGACGAGCTCCTACGAGCAGTACTTC.

The V call is TRBV18, the J call TRBJ1-6; maybe TRBD1 (5 bases). Germline CDR1 is KGHSH and CDR2 is LQKENI. The germline V and J ends were trimmed by 3 bases and 4 bases, with 10 bases remaining between them. This CDR3 has 15 residues. The CDR3 DNA reads TGTGCCAGCTCACCGCAGGGAATTTATAATTCACCCCTCCACTTT. This translates into CASSPQGIYNSPLHF.